These 19 T cell receptor beta chains originate from one sample sequenced in a study of identifying expanded T cells in peripheral blood. Produced via immunoSEQ multiplex PCR; TCRdb's table is partial and in-frame only. Of approximately 110,000 clones in the sample, around 90% were seen once. The sequenced sample consisted of blood. The receptors were sampled from a person aged 18-70 years in good health.

The chain employs TRBV5-1 and TRBJ1-2; D gene uncertain. Trimming shortened V by 2 bases and J by 7 bases, and 18 bases separated the two germline ends. CDR3 size: 15 residues. Germline lookup yields CDR1 SGHRS and CDR2 YFSETQ. The CDR3 sequence: CASSFYGLEESGYTF. The CDR3 DNA is TGCGCCAGCAGCTTTTATGGGCTGGAGGAATCTGGCTACACCTTC.

This clone came up once. The V gene is TRBV2, the J gene TRBJ2-5; the D gene is possibly TRBD1 (7 bases). CDR1 and CDR2 (germline): SNHLY, FYNNEI. Trimming pared 2 bases from V and 1 base from J, leaving 14 bases between. The CDR3 totals 16 residues. CDR3 sequence (DNA): TGTGCCAGCAGTGAATGGGGGGACAGCCTCCAAGAGACCCAGTACTTC. Its translation is CASSEWGDSLQETQYF.

The rearrangement links TRBV9 to TRBJ2-1, with D unresolved. The CDR3 has 15 amino acids. V shed 3 bases and J shed 7 bases, with 17 bases lying between them. Germline V gene sequence: CDR1 SGDLS, CDR2 YYNGEE. The CDR3 protein is CASSAPVSLMNEQFF. Here the CDR3 DNA reads TGTGCCAGCAGCGCCCCCGTGTCGCTGATGAATGAGCAGTTCTTC.

This chain links TRBV25-1 with TRBJ2-5; D not resolved. CDR3 length: 14 residues. The V end lost 3 bases, the J end lost 2 bases, and 10 bases lay between the germline ends. The V gene's germline CDR1 is MGHDK and CDR2 SYGVNS. CDR3 sequence (DNA): TGTGCCAGCAGTGAGTTCGACGGTCAAGAGACCCAGTACTTC. This translates into CASSEFDGQETQYF.

The chain is built from TRBV11-2 and TRBJ2-3; D ambiguous. CDR1 and CDR2 from the germline V gene are SGHAT and FQNNGV. V lost 5 bases, J lost 2 bases, and 14 bases lay in between. The CDR3 spans 15 residues. This CDR3 is CASSPPLGTTDTQYF. The CDR3 DNA is TGTGCCAGCAGCCCACCCCTCGGCACCACAGATACGCAGTATTTT.

The V gene is TRBV14, the J gene TRBJ2-7; no clear D. The CDR3 totals 12 residues. Germline values: CDR1 SGHDN, CDR2 FVKESK. V was shortened by 6 bases and J by 6 bases, with 12 bases between the two germline ends. The DNA of the CDR3 is TGTGCCAGCAGGGAAACCTCCGGCGAGCAGTACTTC. This codes for CASRETSGEQYF.

This chain connects TRBV29-1 to TRBJ2-1, with 10 bases identical to TRBD1. CDR3 length: 15 amino acids. In germline, CDR1 is SQVTM, CDR2 ANQGSEA. The J segment lost 6 bases and the V segment lost 4 bases, leaving 9 bases of the junction unmatched. This CDR3 reads CSVGWGTGATNEQFF. CDR3 nucleotide sequence: TGCAGCGTTGGTTGGGGGACAGGGGCGACCAATGAGCAGTTCTTC.

This rearrangement joins TRBV4-1 to TRBJ2-4, with 7 bases identical to TRBD2. CDR1 MGHRA and CDR2 YSYEKL come from the germline V gene. The length of the CDR3 is 16 residues. Losses at the gene ends were 1 base for V and 8 bases for J; bases not matched to a gene: 11. CDR3 sequence reads: CASSQVTASGPDIQYF. The CDR3 DNA is TGCGCCAGCAGCCAAGTTACGGCTAGCGGACCTGACATTCAGTACTTC.

In nucleotides, the CDR3 is TGTGCCAGCAGCACCGGCCAGGGGTCTTACTACGAGCAGTACTTC. Residues: CASSTGQGSYYEQYF. The V and J genes are TRBV7-2 and TRBJ2-7; a possible D gene is TRBD1 (6 bases). The length of the CDR3 is 15 residues. Germline lookup yields CDR1 SGHTA and CDR2 FQGNSA. The V end lost 5 bases, the J end lost 3 bases, and 17 bases lay between the germline ends.

The genes are TRBV5-1 and TRBJ2-1; D is unresolved. CDR1 is SGHRS and CDR2 is YFSETQ in the germline V gene. Trimming left V 4 bases short and J 6 bases short, with 20 bases between. This CDR3 has 16 amino acids. The CDR3 protein is CASSPQTAQPSNEQFF. CDR3 sequence (DNA): TGCGCCAGCAGCCCTCAAACAGCACAGCCTTCCAATGAGCAGTTCTTC.

The sample holds one count of this clone. The chain employs TRBV5-1 and TRBJ1-5, with TRBD1 identical over 12 bases. Germline values: CDR1 SGHRS, CDR2 YFSETQ. J gave up 4 bases and V 4 bases, and 9 bases lay outside the gene matches. The CDR3 has 17 residues. This CDR3 reads CASSATGTGGPNQPQHF. The CDR3 nucleotides read TGCGCCAGCAGCGCAACCGGGACAGGGGGCCCAAATCAGCCCCAGCATTTT. The entire variable domain, with the rest obtained from reference TRBV5-1 and TRBJ1-5, is as follows: KAGVTQTPRYLIKTRGQQVTLSCSPISGHRSVSWYQQTPGQGLQFLFEYFSETQRNKGNFPGRFSGRQFSNSRSEMNVSTLELGDSALYLCASSATGTGGPNQPQHFGDGTRLSIL.

The chain couples TRBV19 to TRBJ2-5, with TRBD1 as a possible D gene (5 bases). This CDR3 comprises 13 residues. Trimming left V 5 bases short and J 5 bases short, with 12 bases between. CDR1 and CDR2 from the germline V gene are LNHDA and SQIVND (reference sequence). CDR3 nucleotide sequence: TGTGCCAGTAGTTTCGCAGGGTCGGAGACCCAGTACTTC. Translation: CASSFAGSETQYF.

The chain employs TRBV4-1 and TRBJ2-7, with TRBD1 identical over 7 bases. CDR1 is MGHRA and CDR2 is YSYEKL in the germline V gene. The CDR3 has 17 amino acids. With 8 bases clipped from V and 0 bases from J, the junction kept 16 bases outside the gene matches. DNA of the CDR3: TGCGCCAGCGGCCGTGAACTCAACAGGGGCAGCTCCTACGAGCAGTACTTC. Protein product: CASGRELNRGSSYEQYF.

The V gene is TRBV7-2, the J gene TRBJ2-7, with D possibly matching TRBD1 (5 bases). CDR1 is SGHTA and CDR2 is FQGNSA in the germline V gene. Trimming removed 3 bases at V and 6 bases at J, with 15 bases between. The length of the CDR3 is 14 residues. Here the CDR3 DNA reads TGTGCCAGCAGCTTGATGCCGCGAACAGGCGAGCAGTACTTC. Translating gives CASSLMPRTGEQYF.

V is TRBV27 and J is TRBJ1-4, with TRBD1 as a possible D gene (6 bases). Germline CDR1 MNHEY, CDR2 SMNVEV (reference sequence). Trimming left V 7 bases short and J 6 bases short, with 12 bases between. The CDR3 sequence is 13 residues long. This CDR3 reads CASTTGQYEKLFF. For the CDR3, the DNA is TGTGCCAGCACAACCGGACAGTATGAAAAACTGTTTTTT.

This chain connects TRBV28 to TRBJ1-5; D uncertain. V gave up 3 bases and J gave up 7 bases, with 4 bases separating them. CDR3 length: 11 residues. Germline values: CDR1 MDHEN, CDR2 SYDVKM. CDR3 coding DNA: TGTGCCAGCAGTTTTGGCCAGCCCCAGCATTTT. Translated, it gives CASSFGQPQHF.

V is TRBV7-3 and J is TRBJ2-1, with D perhaps being TRBD1 or TRBD2 (5 bases each). This CDR3 comprises 15 residues. CDR1 SGHTA and CDR2 FQGTGA come from the germline V gene. The V end lost 4 bases, the J end lost 1 base, and 11 bases lay between the germline ends. The CDR3 DNA is TGTGCCAGCAGCTCCGGGACGGGATCCTACAATGAGCAGTTCTTC. Its translation is CASSSGTGSYNEQFF. Complete variable domain (other parts from reference TRBV7-3 and TRBJ2-1): GAGVSQTPSNKVTEKGKYVELRCDPISGHTALYWYRQSLGQGPEFLIYFQGTGAADDSGLPNDRFFAVRPEGSVSTLKIQRTERGDSAVYLCASSSGTGSYNEQFFGPGTRLTVL.

The rearrangement uses TRBV4-2 and TRBJ1-1; 7 bases map to TRBD1. Germline V gene data show CDR1 as LGHNA and CDR2 as YNFKEQ. Trimming cost V 4 bases and J 0 bases; bases outside gene matches: 8. The CDR3 runs 16 residues. CDR3 nucleotide sequence: TGTGCCAGCAGCCCCCTAGACAGGGACATGAACACTGAAGCTTTCTTT. It is translated as CASSPLDRDMNTEAFF.

The rearrangement joins TRBV2 to TRBJ1-4, with D tentatively TRBD1 (5 bases). Germline-derived CDR1 and CDR2 are SNHLY and FYNNEI. The CDR3 has 15 amino acids. The V end lost 2 bases, the J end lost 6 bases, and 13 bases lay between the germline ends. The CDR3 region is CASSELGRGDEKLFF. CDR3 coding DNA: TGTGCCAGCAGTGAATTGGGACGCGGGGATGAAAAACTGTTTTTT. The variable domain in full, completed from reference TRBV2 and TRBJ1-4, reads EPEVTQTPSHQVTQMGQEVILRCVPISNHLYFYWYRQILGQKVEFLVSFYNNEISEKSEIFDDQFSVERPDGSNFTLKIRSTKLEDSAMYFCASSELGRGDEKLFFGSGTQLSVL.